This paragraph covers one T cell receptor beta chain sequence. Its antigen is still unknown. The treatment here: oral pan-JAK inhibitor, 5-10 mg twice daily. Extraction and reverse transcription of RNA yielded cDNA as the sequencing template. Only in-frame clones appear in the TCRdb table, and some are missing; sequencing was by immunoSEQ multiplex PCR. Found here are 110,000 or so clones, roughly 50% of them singletons; the top ten hold roughly 3.5%. CDR3 length: 17 amino acids. Unmatched junction bases numbered 5, after V lost 3 bases and J lost 1 base. Germline lookup yields CDR1 KGHSH and CDR2 LQKENI. This specimen comes from a study of CD8+ T cells in alopecia areata. Overall study context: Oral tofacitinib (5 to 10 mg twice daily) was administered to treated patients.

Regarding the study as a whole: Many expanded lesional clones persisted during tofacitinib (in both scalp and blood).

The TCR comes from a human donor with alopecia areata. The specimen was CD4+ T cells sorted from blood, collected at week 24, from a patient treated with tofacitinib. The J gene is TRBJ1-6, the V gene TRBV18, with 8 bases identical to TRBD1. The CDR3 sequence: CASSPDRVRSYNSPLHF. In DNA form, the CDR3 reads TGTGCCAGCTCACCGGACAGGGTCAGGTCCTATAATTCACCCCTCCACTTT.